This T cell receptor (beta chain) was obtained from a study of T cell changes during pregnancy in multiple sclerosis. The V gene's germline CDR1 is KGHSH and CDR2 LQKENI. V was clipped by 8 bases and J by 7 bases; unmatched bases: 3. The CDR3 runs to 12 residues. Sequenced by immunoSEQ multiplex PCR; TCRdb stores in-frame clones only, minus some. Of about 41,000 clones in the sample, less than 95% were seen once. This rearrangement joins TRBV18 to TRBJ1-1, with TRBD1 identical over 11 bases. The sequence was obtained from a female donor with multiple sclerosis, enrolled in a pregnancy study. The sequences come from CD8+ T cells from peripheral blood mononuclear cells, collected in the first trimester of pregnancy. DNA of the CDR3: TGTGCCAGCAGGGACAGGGGGTTTGAAGCTTTCTTT. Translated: CASRDRGFEAFF.